This is a list of T cell receptor beta chains from one sample in a study of T cells in Graves' hyperthyroidism and ophthalmopathy. TCRdb itself ran the multiplex PCR reads through MiXCR, one entry per CDR3 protein. The table lists roughly 500,000 distinct CDR3 sequences, roughly 24% of them singletons, with about 10% in the top ten. The sample taken for sequencing was blood. These receptors were taken from a woman under 40 with Graves' ophthalmopathy. Each CDR3 is given with its conserved first and last residue. The order of the fields is CDR3 length, clone size, D gene, V gene, J gene, CDR3 protein, CDR3 DNA. The D gene is left open where the match is weak. Rows give clone size only sometimes, using once, few, many, or a class for an expanded clone.

15	many	NA	TRBV28	TRBJ2-5	CASSLRRVLQETQYF	TGTGCCAGCAGTTTACGGAGGGTCCTCCAAGAGACCCAGTACTTC
15	many	TRBD1	TRBV2	TRBJ2-5	CASHFPGQGKETQYF	TGTGCCAGCCACTTTCCGGGACAGGGGAAAGAGACCCAGTACTTC
13	many	NA	TRBV19	TRBJ1-2	CASSIDGRYGYTF	TGTGCCAGTAGTATTGACGGTCGCTATGGCTACACCTTC
15	many	TRBD1	TRBV19	TRBJ1-2	CASSGGGTVIYGYTF	TGTGCCAGTAGCGGAGGGGGGACAGTCATCTATGGCTACACCTTC
16	many	NA	TRBV25-1	TRBJ1-1	CASSETNWGQNTEAFF	TGTGCCAGCAGTGAAACCAACTGGGGGCAGAACACTGAAGCTTTCTTT
14	many	NA	TRBV28	TRBJ2-5	CASSFRTVLETQYF	TGTGCCAGCAGTTTCCGGACAGTTCTAGAGACCCAGTACTTC
13	few	NA	TRBV6-5	TRBJ2-5	CASSYMGGETQYF	TGTGCCAGCAGTTACATGGGGGGAGAGACCCAGTACTTC
16	many	NA	TRBV5-8	TRBJ1-1	CASSLGAGRGNTEAFF	TGTGCCAGCAGCTTGGGTGCAGGGCGCGGGAACACTGAAGCTTTCTTT
15	many	TRBD1	TRBV19	TRBJ1-5	CASQGGTGGLYPQHF	TGTGCCAGTCAGGGGGGGACAGGGGGATTGTATCCCCAGCATTTT
12	many	NA	TRBV27	TRBJ2-2	CASSFPTGELFF	TGTGCCAGCAGTTTCCCCACCGGGGAGCTGTTTTTT
14	many	NA	TRBV19	TRBJ1-2	CASSILGKFYGYTF	TGTGCCAGTAGTATTTTGGGGAAATTCTATGGCTACACCTTC
14	few	TRBD1	TRBV30	TRBJ1-1	CAWSADRGLTEAFF	TGTGCCTGGAGCGCGGACAGGGGGCTAACTGAAGCTTTCTTT
13	few	NA	TRBV12-3/TRBV12-4	TRBJ1-5	CASSFSLNQPQHF	TGTGCCAGCAGTTTCTCCCTAAATCAGCCCCAGCATTTT
15	NA	NA	TRBV12-3/TRBV12-4	TRBJ1-1	CASSLVFQENTDAFF	TGTGCCAGCAGTTTAGTCTTCCAGGAGAACACTGATGCTTTCTTT
13	few	NA	TRBV19	TRBJ1-1	CASSTRTAAEAFF	TGTGCCAGTAGTACCAGGACAGCGGCTGAAGCTTTCTTT
14	many	NA	TRBV18	TRBJ2-7	CASSPTTGPYEQYF	TGTGCCAGCTCACCCACCACCGGCCCCTACGAGCAGTACTTC
16	NA	NA	TRBV5-5	TRBJ1-5	CASSLEPHGGNQPQHF	TGTGCCAGCAGCTTGGAGCCCCACGGGGGAAATCAGCCCCAGCATTTT
13	many	NA	TRBV7-9	TRBJ2-7	CASGPGATYEQYF	TGTGCCAGCGGACCCGGGGCAACCTACGAGCAGTACTTC
16	NA	NA	TRBV30	TRBJ2-5	CAWNYGTGSVQETQYF	TGTGCCTGGAACTACGGCACAGGGTCGGTCCAAGAGACCCAGTACTTC
14	many	TRBD1	TRBV12-3/TRBV12-4	TRBJ1-1	CASSQGQANTEAFF	TGTGCCAGCAGTCAGGGACAGGCGAACACTGAAGCTTTCTTT
14	NA	TRBD2	TRBV13	TRBJ2-7	CASSLRSGTYEQYF	TGTGCCAGCAGCTTAAGGAGCGGGACCTACGAGCAGTACTTC
13	many	NA	TRBV28	TRBJ1-2	CASSTSGAWGYTF	NA
10	few	NA	TRBV12-3/TRBV12-4	TRBJ1-1	CATRRTEAFF	TGTGCCACCAGGCGGACTGAAGCTTTCTTT
14	many	TRBD1	TRBV10-3	TRBJ2-5	CAISERGQGETQYF	TGTGCCATCAGTGAGCGTGGACAGGGAGAGACCCAGTACTTC
13	many	NA	TRBV29-1	TRBJ2-2	CSVTWTGDGELFF	TGCAGCGTTACATGGACGGGGGACGGGGAGCTGTTTTTT
14	few	NA	TRBV25-1	TRBJ1-4	CASSRQENNEKLFF	TGTGCCAGCAGTCGACAGGAAAACAATGAAAAACTGTTTTTT
15	many	TRBD1	TRBV12-3/TRBV12-4	TRBJ2-7	CASSRRQGNLYEQYF	TGTGCCAGCAGCCGCAGACAGGGTAACCTCTACGAGCAGTACTTC
16	NA	NA	TRBV11-1	TRBJ1-5	CASSQDSEYSNQPQHF	TGTGCCAGCAGCCAAGACTCAGAGTATAGCAATCAGCCCCAGCATTTT
14	many	NA	TRBV2	TRBJ1-3	CASSDPASGNTIYF	TGTGCCAGCAGTGATCCAGCCTCTGGAAACACCATATATTTT
9	NA	NA	TRBV7-6	TRBJ2-7	CASRGRPYF	TGTGCCAGCAGAGGGCGGCCCTACTTC
12	many	NA	TRBV20-1	TRBJ2-7	CSARGPWVEQYF	TGCAGTGCTAGAGGTCCGTGGGTCGAGCAGTACTTC
15	many	TRBD1	TRBV6-1	TRBJ1-1	CASSQRDRGRTEAFF	TGTGCCAGCAGTCAACGGGACAGGGGCCGCACTGAAGCTTTCTTT
12	many	NA	TRBV10-3	TRBJ1-1	CAINGGNTEAFF	TGTGCCATCAACGGCGGGAACACTGAAGCTTTCTTT
14	many	NA	TRBV5-1	TRBJ1-2	CASSLETANYGYTF	TGCGCCAGCAGCTTGGAGACAGCTAACTATGGCTACACCTTC
11	many	NA	TRBV15	TRBJ1-2	CATSTMYGYTF	TGTGCCACCAGCACAATGTATGGCTACACCTTC
15	few	NA	TRBV29-1	TRBJ1-2	CSVSDRRSPNYGYTF	TGCAGCGTTTCGGACAGACGGAGCCCTAACTATGGCTACACCTTC
16	few	NA	TRBV12-3/TRBV12-4	TRBJ1-1	CASSFIGWTLNTEAFF	TGTGCCAGCAGTTTTATCGGGTGGACCCTTAACACTGAAGCTTTCTTT
16	NA	NA	TRBV25-1	TRBJ1-2	CASSELGRSLKDGYTF	TGTGCCAGCAGTGAATTGGGCAGGTCCTTAAAGGATGGCTACACCTTC
15	NA	NA	TRBV28	TRBJ2-5	CASSFDQGNGETQYF	TGTGCCAGCAGTTTTGACCAGGGGAACGGCGAGACCCAGTACTTC
12	many	NA	TRBV20-1	TRBJ2-7	CSAGGHTYEQYF	TGCAGTGCTGGGGGACACACCTACGAGCAGTACTTC
17	NA	TRBD1	TRBV11-1	TRBJ1-1	CASTNFGNRGRGTEAFF	TGTGCCAGCACCAATTTCGGAAACAGGGGGCGCGGCACTGAAGCTTTCTTT